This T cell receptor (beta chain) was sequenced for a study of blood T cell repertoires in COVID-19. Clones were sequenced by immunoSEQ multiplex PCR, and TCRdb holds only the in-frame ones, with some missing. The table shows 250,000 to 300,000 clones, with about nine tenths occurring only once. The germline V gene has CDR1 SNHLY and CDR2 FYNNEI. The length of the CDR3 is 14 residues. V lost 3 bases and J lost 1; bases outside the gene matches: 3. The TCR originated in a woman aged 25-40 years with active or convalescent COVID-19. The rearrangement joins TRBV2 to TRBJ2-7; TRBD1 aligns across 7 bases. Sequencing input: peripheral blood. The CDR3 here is CASSDQGESYEQYF. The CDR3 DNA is TGTGCCAGCAGTGACCAGGGGGAATCCTACGAGCAGTACTTC.